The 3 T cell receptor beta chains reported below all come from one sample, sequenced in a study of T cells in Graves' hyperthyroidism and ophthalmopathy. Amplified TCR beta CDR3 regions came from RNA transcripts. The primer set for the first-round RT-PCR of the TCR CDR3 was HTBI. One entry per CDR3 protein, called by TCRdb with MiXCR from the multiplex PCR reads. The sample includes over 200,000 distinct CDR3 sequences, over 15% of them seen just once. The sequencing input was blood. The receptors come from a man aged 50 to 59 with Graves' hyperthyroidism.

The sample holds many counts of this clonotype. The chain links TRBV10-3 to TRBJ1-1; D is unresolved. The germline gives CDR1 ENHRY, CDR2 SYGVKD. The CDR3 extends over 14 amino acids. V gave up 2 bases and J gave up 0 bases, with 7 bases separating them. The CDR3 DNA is TGTGCCATCAGTGAGGGCAGATTGAACACTGAAGCTTTCTTT. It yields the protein CAISEGRLNTEAFF.

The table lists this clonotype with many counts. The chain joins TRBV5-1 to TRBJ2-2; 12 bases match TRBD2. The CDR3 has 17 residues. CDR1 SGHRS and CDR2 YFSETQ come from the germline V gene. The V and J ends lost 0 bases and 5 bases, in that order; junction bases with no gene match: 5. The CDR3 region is CASSLELAGGITGELFF. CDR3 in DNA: TGCGCCAGCAGCTTGGAACTAGCGGGAGGAATAACCGGGGAGCTGTTTTTT. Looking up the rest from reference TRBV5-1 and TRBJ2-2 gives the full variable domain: KAGVTQTPRYLIKTRGQQVTLSCSPISGHRSVSWYQQTPGQGLQFLFEYFSETQRNKGNFPGRFSGRQFSNSRSEMNVSTLELGDSALYLCASSLELAGGITGELFFGEGSRLTVL.

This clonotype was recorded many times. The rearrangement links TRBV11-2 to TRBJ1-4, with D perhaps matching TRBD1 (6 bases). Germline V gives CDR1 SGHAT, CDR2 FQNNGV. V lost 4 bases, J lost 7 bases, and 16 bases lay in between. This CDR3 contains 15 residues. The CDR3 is CASSSQQGRGEKLFF. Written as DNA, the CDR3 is TGTGCCAGCAGCTCCCAACAGGGCAGGGGTGAAAAACTGTTTTTT.